Included here is one T cell receptor beta chain sequence, with context. The antigen is unknown. The data derive from a study of T cell responses to AZD1222 COVID-19 vaccine. Overall study context: Some second doses came at about 4 weeks and others at about 12 weeks; these were pooled. Notes on the study in general: Sampling that yielded the repertoires occurred only after the peak T cell response. Seropositive status at baseline applied to only six AZD1222 recipients. A rise in Spike-specific TCR breadth and depth followed two AZD1222 doses.

Germline V CDR1 and CDR2: LNHDA, SQIVND (reference sequence). Trimming left V 6 bases short and J 4 bases short, with 18 bases between. The CDR3 is 15 amino acids. Produced via immunoSEQ multiplex PCR; TCRdb's table is partial and in-frame only. The table records about 120,000 clones, about 87% of them present only once. This TCR was sampled from an adult in good health. This specimen was peripheral blood, taken on day 0 of AZD1222 vaccination. The chain is built from TRBV19 and TRBJ1-1; D is possibly TRBD1 (5 bases). CDR3: CASSRQYGGGTEAFF. In DNA, the CDR3 is TGTGCCAGTAGCAGACAATATGGGGGGGGCACTGAAGCTTTCTTT.